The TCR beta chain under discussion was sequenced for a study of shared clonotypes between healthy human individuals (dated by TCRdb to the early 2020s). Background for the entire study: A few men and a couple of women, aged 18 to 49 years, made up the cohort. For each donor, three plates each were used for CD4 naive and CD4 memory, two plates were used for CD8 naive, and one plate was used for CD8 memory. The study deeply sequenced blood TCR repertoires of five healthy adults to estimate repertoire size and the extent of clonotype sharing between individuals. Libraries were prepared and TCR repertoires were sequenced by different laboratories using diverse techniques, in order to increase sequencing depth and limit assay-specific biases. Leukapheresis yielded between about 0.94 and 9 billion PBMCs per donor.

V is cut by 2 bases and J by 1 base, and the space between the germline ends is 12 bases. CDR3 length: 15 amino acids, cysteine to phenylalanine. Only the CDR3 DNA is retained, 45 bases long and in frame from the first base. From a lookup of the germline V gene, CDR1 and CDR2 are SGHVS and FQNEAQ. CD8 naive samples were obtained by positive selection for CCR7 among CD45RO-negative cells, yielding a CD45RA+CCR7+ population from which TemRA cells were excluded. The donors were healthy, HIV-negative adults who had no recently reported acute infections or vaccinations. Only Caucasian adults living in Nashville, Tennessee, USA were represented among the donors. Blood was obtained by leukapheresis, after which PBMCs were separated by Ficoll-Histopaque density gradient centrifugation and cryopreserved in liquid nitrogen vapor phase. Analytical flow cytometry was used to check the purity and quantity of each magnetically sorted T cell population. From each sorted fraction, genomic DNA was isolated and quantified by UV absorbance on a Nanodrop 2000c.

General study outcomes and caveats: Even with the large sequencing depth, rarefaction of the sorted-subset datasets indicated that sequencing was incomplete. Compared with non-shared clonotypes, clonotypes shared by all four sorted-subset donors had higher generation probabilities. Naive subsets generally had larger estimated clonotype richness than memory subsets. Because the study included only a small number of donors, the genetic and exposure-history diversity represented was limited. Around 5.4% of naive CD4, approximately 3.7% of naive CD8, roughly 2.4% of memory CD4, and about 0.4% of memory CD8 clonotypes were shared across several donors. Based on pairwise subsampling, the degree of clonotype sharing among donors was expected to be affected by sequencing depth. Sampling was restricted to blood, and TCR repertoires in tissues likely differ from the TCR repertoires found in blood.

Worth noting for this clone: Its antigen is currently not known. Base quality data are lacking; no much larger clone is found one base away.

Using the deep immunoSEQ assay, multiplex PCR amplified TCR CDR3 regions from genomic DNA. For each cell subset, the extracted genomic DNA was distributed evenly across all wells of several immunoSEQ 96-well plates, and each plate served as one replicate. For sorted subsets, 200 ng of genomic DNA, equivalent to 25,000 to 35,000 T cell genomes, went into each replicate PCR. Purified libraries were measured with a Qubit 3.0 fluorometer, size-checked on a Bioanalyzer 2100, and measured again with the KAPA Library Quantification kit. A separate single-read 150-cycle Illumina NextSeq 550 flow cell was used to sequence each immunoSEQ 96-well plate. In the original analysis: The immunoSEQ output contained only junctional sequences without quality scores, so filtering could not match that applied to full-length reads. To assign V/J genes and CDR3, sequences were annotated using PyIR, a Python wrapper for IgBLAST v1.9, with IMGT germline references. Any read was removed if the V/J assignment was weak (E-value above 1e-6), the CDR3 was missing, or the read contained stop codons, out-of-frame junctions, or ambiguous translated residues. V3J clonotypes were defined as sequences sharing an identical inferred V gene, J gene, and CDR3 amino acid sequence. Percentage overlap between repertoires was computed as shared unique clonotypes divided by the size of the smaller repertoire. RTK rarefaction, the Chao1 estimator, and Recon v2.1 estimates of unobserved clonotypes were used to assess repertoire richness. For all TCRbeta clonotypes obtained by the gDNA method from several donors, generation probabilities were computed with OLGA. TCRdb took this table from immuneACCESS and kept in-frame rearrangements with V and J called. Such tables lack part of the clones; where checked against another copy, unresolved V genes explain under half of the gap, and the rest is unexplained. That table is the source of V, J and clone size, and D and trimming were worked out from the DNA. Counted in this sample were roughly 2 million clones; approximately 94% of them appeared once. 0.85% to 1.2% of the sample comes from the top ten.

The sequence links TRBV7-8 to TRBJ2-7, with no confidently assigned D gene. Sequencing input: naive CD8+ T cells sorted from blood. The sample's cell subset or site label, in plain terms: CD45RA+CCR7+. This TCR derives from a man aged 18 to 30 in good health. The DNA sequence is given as TGTGCCAGCAGCTTATTTTTTGAGAGTTCCTACGAGCAGTACTTC. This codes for CASSLFFESSYEQYF.